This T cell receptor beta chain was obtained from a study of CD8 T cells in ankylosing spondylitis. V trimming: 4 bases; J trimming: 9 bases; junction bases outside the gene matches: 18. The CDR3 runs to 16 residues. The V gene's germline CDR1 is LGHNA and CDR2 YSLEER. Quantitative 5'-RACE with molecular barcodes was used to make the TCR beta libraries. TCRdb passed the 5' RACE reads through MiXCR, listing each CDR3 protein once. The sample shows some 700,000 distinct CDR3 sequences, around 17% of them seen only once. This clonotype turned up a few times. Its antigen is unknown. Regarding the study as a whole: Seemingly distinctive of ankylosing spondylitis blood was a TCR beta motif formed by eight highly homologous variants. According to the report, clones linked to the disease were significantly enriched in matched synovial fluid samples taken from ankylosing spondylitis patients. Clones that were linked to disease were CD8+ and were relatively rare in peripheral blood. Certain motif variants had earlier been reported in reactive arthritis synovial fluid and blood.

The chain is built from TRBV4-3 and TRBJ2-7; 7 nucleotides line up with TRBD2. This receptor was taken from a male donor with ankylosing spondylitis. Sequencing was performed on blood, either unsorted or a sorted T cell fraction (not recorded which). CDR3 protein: CASSPDRAGIPFGQYF. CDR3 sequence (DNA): TGCGCCAGCAGCCCTGACAGAGCGGGAATTCCGTTTGGGCAGTACTTC.